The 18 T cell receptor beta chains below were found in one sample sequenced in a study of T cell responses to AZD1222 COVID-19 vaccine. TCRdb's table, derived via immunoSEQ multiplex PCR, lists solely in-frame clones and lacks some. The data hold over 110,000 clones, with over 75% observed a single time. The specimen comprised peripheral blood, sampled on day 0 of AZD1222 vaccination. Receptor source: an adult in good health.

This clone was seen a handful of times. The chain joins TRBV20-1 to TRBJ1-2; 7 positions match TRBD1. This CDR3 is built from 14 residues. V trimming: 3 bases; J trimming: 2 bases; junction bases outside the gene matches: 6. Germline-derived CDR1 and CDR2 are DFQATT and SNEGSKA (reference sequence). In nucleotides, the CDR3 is TGCAGTGCTAGTAAGGGGGCAGACAACTATGGCTACACCTTC. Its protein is CSASKGADNYGYTF.

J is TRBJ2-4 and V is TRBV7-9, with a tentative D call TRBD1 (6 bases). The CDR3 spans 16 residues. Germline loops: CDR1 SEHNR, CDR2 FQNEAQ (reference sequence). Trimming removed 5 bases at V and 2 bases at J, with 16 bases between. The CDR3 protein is CASSPAGVPTKNIQYF. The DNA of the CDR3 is TGTGCCAGCAGCCCCGCAGGGGTCCCCACCAAAAACATTCAGTACTTC.

CDR3 in DNA: TGTGCCAGTAGTGCCAACTTACTGAGCTCCTACGAGCAGTACTTC. Encoded protein: CASSANLLSSYEQYF. The V and J genes are TRBV19 and TRBJ2-7; D not resolved. The germline V and J ends were trimmed by 5 bases and 0 bases, with 14 bases remaining between them. Germline CDR1 LNHDA, CDR2 SQIVND (reference sequence). The CDR3 covers 15 residues.

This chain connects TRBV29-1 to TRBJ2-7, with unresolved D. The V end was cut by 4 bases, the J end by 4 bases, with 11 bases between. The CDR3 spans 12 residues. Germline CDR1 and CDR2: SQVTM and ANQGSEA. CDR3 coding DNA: TGCAGCGTTGCCCAAGACATGTACGAGCAGTACTTC. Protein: CSVAQDMYEQYF.

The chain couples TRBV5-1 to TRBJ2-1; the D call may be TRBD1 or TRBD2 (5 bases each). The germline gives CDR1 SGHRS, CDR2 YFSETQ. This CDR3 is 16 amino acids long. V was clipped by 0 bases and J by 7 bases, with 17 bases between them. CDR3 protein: CASSLDPGPAGNEQFF. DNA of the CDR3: TGCGCCAGCAGCTTGGATCCGGGGCCCGCAGGGAATGAGCAGTTCTTC.

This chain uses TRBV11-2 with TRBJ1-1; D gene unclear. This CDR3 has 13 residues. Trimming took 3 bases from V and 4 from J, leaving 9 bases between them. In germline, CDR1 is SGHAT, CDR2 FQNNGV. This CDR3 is CASSLESATEAFF. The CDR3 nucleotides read TGTGCCAGCAGCTTGGAATCGGCCACTGAAGCTTTCTTT. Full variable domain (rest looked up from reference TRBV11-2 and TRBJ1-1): EAGVAQSPRYKIIEKRQSVAFWCNPISGHATLYWYQQILGQGPKLLIQFQNNGVVDDSQLPKDRFSAERLKGVDSTLKIQPAKLEDSAVYLCASSLESATEAFFGQGTRLTVV.

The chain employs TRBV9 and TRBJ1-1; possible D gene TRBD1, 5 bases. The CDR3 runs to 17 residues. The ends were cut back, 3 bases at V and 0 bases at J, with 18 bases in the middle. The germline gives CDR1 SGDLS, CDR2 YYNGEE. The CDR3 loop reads CASSGPGTAGMNTEAFF. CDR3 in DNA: TGTGCCAGCAGCGGACCCGGGACGGCTGGGATGAACACTGAAGCTTTCTTT.

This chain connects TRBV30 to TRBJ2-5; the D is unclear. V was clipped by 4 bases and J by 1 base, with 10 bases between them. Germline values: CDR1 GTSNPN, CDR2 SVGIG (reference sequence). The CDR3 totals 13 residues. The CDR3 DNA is TGTGCCTGGAATCCAGGTGCCCAAGAGACCCAGTACTTC. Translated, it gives CAWNPGAQETQYF.

CDR3 in DNA: TGTGCCAGCAGCCCAGGAGGGGTTAACTCTGGAAACACCATATATTTT. Encoded protein: CASSPGGVNSGNTIYF. The chain carries TRBV9 and TRBJ1-3; tentatively, D is TRBD1 (5 bases). V was shortened by 4 bases and J by 0 bases, with 14 bases between the two germline ends. The CDR3 has 16 amino acids. The germline V gene has CDR1 SGDLS and CDR2 YYNGEE.

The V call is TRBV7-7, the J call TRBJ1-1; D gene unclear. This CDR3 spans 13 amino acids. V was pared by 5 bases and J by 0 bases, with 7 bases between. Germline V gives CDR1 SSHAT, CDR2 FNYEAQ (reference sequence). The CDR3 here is CASSRYVNTEAFF. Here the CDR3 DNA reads TGTGCCAGCAGCCGTTACGTGAACACTGAAGCTTTCTTT.

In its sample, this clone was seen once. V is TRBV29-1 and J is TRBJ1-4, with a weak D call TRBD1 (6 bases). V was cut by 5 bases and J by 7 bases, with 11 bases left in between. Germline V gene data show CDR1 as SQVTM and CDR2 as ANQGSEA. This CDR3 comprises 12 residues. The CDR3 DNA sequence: TGCAGCGTTCTCAGGGGCGGTGAAAAACTGTTTTTT. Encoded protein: CSVLRGGEKLFF.

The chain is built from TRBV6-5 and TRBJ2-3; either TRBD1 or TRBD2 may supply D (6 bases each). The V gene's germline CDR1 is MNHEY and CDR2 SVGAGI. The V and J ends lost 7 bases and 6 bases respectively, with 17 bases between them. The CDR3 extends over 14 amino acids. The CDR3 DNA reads TGTGCCAGCACCCCGGGGGCCCGGCCCGATACGCAGTATTTT. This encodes CASTPGARPDTQYF.

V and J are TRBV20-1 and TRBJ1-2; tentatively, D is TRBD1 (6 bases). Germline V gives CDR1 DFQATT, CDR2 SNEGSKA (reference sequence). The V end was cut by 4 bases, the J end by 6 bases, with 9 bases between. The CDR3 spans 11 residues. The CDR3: CSATQGNGYTF. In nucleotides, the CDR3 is TGCAGTGCTACCCAGGGGAATGGCTACACCTTC.

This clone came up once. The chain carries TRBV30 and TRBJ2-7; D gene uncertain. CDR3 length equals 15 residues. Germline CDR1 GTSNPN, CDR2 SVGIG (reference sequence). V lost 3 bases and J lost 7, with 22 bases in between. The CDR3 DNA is TGTGCCTGGAGCCCCAAAGTGGGAATTAACCTGGAGCAGTACTTC. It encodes CAWSPKVGINLEQYF.

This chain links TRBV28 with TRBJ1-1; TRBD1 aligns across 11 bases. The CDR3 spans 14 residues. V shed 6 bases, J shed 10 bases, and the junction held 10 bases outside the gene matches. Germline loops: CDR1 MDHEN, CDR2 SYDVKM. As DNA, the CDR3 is TGTGCCAGCAGGCCGGACAGGGGGCGCGGGGCAGCTTTCTTT. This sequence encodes CASRPDRGRGAAFF.

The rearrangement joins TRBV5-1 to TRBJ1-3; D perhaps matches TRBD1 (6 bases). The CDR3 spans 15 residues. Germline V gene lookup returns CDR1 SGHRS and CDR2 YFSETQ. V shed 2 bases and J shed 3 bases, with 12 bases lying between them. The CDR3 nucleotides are TGCGCCAGCAGCTTATCACAGGGTAATGGAAACACCATATATTTT. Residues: CASSLSQGNGNTIYF.

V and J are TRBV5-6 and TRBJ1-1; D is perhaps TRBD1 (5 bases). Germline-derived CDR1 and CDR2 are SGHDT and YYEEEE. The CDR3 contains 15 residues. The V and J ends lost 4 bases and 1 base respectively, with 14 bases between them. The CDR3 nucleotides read TGTGCCAGCAGCGGTCTTGGAGGGGAGAACACTGAAGCTTTCTTT. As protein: CASSGLGGENTEAFF. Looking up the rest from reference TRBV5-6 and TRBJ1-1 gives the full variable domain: DAGVTQSPTHLIKTRGQQVTLRCSPKSGHDTVSWYQQALGQGPQFIFQYYEEEERQRGNFPDRFSGHQFPNYSSELNVNALLLGDSALYLCASSGLGGENTEAFFGQGTRLTVV.

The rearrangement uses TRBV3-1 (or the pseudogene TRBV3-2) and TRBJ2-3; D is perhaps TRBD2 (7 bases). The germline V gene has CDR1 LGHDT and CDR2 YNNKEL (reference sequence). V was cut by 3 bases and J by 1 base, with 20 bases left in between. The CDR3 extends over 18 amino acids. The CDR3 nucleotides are TGTGCCAGCAGCCAGAGGGGAGGCGGGGGCCCGGGCACAGATACGCAGTATTTT. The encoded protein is CASSQRGGGGPGTDTQYF.